This T cell receptor (beta chain) was identified in a study of blood T cell repertoires in COVID-19. Here immunoSEQ multiplex PCR was the method, and the copy in TCRdb shows in-frame clones only, minus some. The sample holds 95,000 to 150,000 clones; roughly 85% are singletons and the top ten take less than 5%. Input material: peripheral blood. The origin of this receptor is a man between 40 and 49 years old with acute or convalescent COVID-19.

The CDR3 bases are TGCGCCAGCAGCGGGGCTGCAACTAATGAAAAACTGTTTTTT. Its translation is CASSGAATNEKLFF. The chain links TRBV5-1 to TRBJ1-4, with D perhaps matching TRBD1 (5 bases). Germline values: CDR1 SGHRS, CDR2 YFSETQ. V lost 4 bases, J lost 0 bases, and 7 bases lay in between. This CDR3 contains 14 residues.